Sequencing of this T cell receptor (beta chain) was carried out in a study of shared clonotypes between healthy human individuals. Study-wide results and limits: Investigators expected sequencing depth to affect clonotype sharing among donors. Sampling involved blood alone; tissue repertoires likely differ.

Unmatched junction bases numbered 8, after V lost 5 bases and J lost 5 bases. The CDR3 is made up of 13 amino acids. Germline assignment: CDR1 SQVTM and CDR2 ANQGSEA. Of note for this clone: The antigen remains undetermined.

Genomic DNA of each subset was evenly split across several immunoSEQ plates. Sequencing used immunoSEQ multiplex PCR; TCRdb keeps in-frame clones, though not all of them. The sample has around 1,000,000 clones, approximately 80% seen once; the top ten hold 0.89%. This chain links TRBV29-1 with TRBJ1-2, with TRBD1 identical over 7 bases. The sample comprised memory CD4+ T cells from PBMCs. Specified subset: CD45RA-negative fraction. This sequence originates from a man aged 18 to 35 in good health. Some clones in this sample may be carry-over from other donors' samples. CDR3 nucleotide sequence: TGCAGCGTTTCAACCGGGACAGAGTATGGCTACACCTTC. Amino acids: CSVSTGTEYGYTF.